Only a few counts were recorded for the clone carrying this T cell receptor beta chain. Its antigen is as yet unknown. This entry is derived from a study of T cells in Graves' hyperthyroidism and ophthalmopathy. Findings and limits, study-wide: The majority of expanded thyroid clonotypes above 0.001 also appeared in blood.

The CDR3 contains 17 residues. With 5 bases removed from V and 0 bases from J, the gap between germline ends came to 17 bases. Per the germline V gene, CDR1 is KGHSH and CDR2 is LQKENI. No ophthalmopathy progression within 18 months constituted stable Graves' hyperthyroidism. Subjects aged 18 to 65 presented with newly diagnosed hyperthyroidism of less than 2 months' duration. Extraction of PBMCs used roughly 9.6 ml of fresh peripheral blood. Amplified TCR beta CDR3 regions came from RNA transcripts. HTBI primers drove first-round RT-PCR of the TCR CDR3. TCRdb reprocessed the multiplex PCR reads with MiXCR, giving one entry per CDR3 protein. Counted here are about 700,000 distinct CDR3 sequences, about 14% occurring once; the ten biggest clones make up about 10%.

This sequence was found in a woman aged 18-29 years with Graves' hyperthyroidism. The chain carries TRBV18 and TRBJ2-1; a possible D gene is TRBD1 (5 bases). The sequenced material came from blood. The CDR3 protein is CASSINKGLGSYNEQFF. CDR3 DNA: TGTGCCAGCTCAATCAATAAGGGGTTGGGCTCCTACAATGAGCAGTTCTTC.